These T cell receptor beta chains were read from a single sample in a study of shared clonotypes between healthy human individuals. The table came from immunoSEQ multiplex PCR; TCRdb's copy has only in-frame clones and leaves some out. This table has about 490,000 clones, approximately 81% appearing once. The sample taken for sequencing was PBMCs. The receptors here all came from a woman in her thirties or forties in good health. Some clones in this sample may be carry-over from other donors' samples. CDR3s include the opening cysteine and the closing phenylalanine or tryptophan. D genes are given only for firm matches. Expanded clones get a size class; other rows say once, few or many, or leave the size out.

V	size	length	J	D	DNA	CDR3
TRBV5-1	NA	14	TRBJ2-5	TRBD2	TGCGCCAGCAAGTCTGCGGGGGGACAAGAGACCCAGTACTTC	CASKSAGGQETQYF
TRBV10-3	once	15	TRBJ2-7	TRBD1	TGTGCCATCAGTGAGCTCACAGGGGGCGGCTACGAGCAGTACTTC	CAISELTGGGYEQYF
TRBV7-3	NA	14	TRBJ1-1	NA	TGTGCCAGCAGCTCCGGATTTATGAACACTGAAGCTTTCTTT	CASSSGFMNTEAFF
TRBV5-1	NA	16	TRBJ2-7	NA	TGCGCCAGCAGCTTGGAGTTAGCCCCGGCTTCCTACGAGCAGTACTTC	CASSLELAPASYEQYF
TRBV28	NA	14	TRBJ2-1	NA	TGTGCCTCCTCCAGGGGAGTCGGGGGCAATGAGCAGTTCTTC	CASSRGVGGNEQFF
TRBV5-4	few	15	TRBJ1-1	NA	TGTGCCAGCAGCGGGAGAGTCTCAATGAACACTGAAGCTTTCTTT	CASSGRVSMNTEAFF
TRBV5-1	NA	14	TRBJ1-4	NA	TGCGCCAGCAGCTCCGACCCGGTGGGCGAAAAACTGTTTTTT	CASSSDPVGEKLFF
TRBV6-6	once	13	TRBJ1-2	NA	TGTGCCAGCTCATCAAGTCCTAACTATGGCTACACCTTC	CASSSSPNYGYTF
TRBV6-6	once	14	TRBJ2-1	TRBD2	TGTGCCAGCAGTGGCGGGAGCATCATCAATGAGCAGTTCTTC	CASSGGSIINEQFF
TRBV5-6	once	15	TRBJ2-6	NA	TGTGCCAGCAGCTTCGGGATCTCTGGGGCCAACGTCCTGACTTTC	CASSFGISGANVLTF
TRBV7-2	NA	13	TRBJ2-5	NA	TGTGCCAGCAGCTTACCTAACCAAGAGACCCAGTACTTC	CASSLPNQETQYF
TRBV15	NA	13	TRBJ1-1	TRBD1	TGTGCCACCAGTCGACAGGGAGCGACTGAAGCTTTCTTT	CATSRQGATEAFF
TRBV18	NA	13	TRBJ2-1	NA	TGTGCCAGCTCACCATTACGGGGGAATGAGCAGTTCTTC	CASSPLRGNEQFF
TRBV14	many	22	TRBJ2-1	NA	TGTGCCAGCAGCCAAGAACGCCCCCCCCGGAGGCTACCCCAAGAAAATTACAATGAGCAGTTCTTC	CASSQERPPRRLPQENYNEQFF
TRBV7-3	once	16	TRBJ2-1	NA	TGTGCCAGCAGCTTAACCGCTTACGGCTCCTACAATGAGCAGTTCTTC	CASSLTAYGSYNEQFF
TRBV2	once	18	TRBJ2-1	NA	TGTGCCAGCAGTGAAGCGCCTCCCCCCAACCGGGCCTACAATGAGCAGTTCTTC	CASSEAPPPNRAYNEQFF
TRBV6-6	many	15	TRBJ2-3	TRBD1	TGTGCCAGCAGTCCCCGGACAGGGGCGACAGATACGCAGTATTTT	CASSPRTGATDTQYF
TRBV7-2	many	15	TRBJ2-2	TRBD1	TGTGCCAGCAGCTTGAGGGACAGCCGCACCGGGGAGCTGTTTTTT	CASSLRDSRTGELFF
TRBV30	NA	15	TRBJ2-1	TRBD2	TGTGCCTGGAGTGTAGGGACTAGCGTTTACAATGAGCAGTTCTTC	CAWSVGTSVYNEQFF
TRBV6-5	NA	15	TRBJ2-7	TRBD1	TGTGCCAGCAGTTCCCAGACAGGGGTTAACTACGAGCAGTACTTC	CASSSQTGVNYEQYF
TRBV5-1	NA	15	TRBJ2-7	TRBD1	TGCGCCAGCAGCTTGGAGGGGACAGGGTATGACGAGCAGTACTTC	CASSLEGTGYDEQYF
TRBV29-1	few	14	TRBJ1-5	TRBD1	TGCAGCGTTTCTACAGGGGGGAGCAATCAGCCCCAGCATTTT	CSVSTGGSNQPQHF
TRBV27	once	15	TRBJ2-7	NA	TGTGCCAGCAGTTCCTACTCCATGGGCAGGGCCGAGCAGTACTTC	CASSSYSMGRAEQYF
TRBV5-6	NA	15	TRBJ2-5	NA	TGTGCCAGCAGCTTGAACCTAAGAAGGGGAGAGACCCAGTACTTC	CASSLNLRRGETQYF
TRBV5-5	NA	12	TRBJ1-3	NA	TGTGCCAGCAGCTACCAAGGAAACACCATATATTTT	CASSYQGNTIYF
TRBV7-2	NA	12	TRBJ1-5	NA	TGTGCCAGCAGCGGAGAACTGGGGCCCCAGCATTTT	CASSGELGPQHF
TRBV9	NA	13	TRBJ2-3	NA	TGTGCCAGCAGCGTGGGTTACACAGATACGCAGTATTTT	CASSVGYTDTQYF
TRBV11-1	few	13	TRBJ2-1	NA	TGTGCCAGCAGCTCCGAGGGGGACGGTGAGCAGTTCTTC	CASSSEGDGEQFF